The source of this T cell receptor (beta chain) is a study of blood T cell repertoires in COVID-19. CDR1 and CDR2 from the germline V gene are MNHNY and SVGAGI (reference sequence). The germline V and J ends were trimmed by 0 bases and 9 bases, with 15 bases remaining between them. The CDR3 loop spans 16 amino acids. Sequencing was performed with immunoSEQ multiplex PCR; in TCRdb, only in-frame clones are kept and a portion is missing. This table has about 370,000 clones, 75% to 90% appearing once. The sequenced material came from PBMCs or T cells enriched from blood (not recorded which). The sequence was obtained from a man aged 18 to 30 who had recovered from COVID-19. The rearrangement joins TRBV6-6 to TRBJ1-6, with D uncertain. The CDR3 DNA follows: TGTGCCAGCAGTTACTCGAACGGGGATTTGGGTTCACCCCTCCACTTT. It is translated as CASSYSNGDLGSPLHF.